Following are 27 T cell receptor beta chains from one sample sequenced in a study of blood T cell repertoires in COVID-19. Produced via immunoSEQ multiplex PCR; TCRdb's table is partial and in-frame only. This sample carries fewer than 130,000 clones, approximately 80% of them seen once, and the ten largest clones take 15% to 20%. The sequencing input was peripheral blood. All receptors derive from a woman aged 60 to 75 with acute or convalescent COVID-19.

The chain recombines TRBV5-4 with TRBJ2-7, with 9 positions matching TRBD1. Germline trimming cut 4 bases from V and 5 bases from J; bases unmatched to any gene: 10. From germline, CDR1 is SGHNT and CDR2 YYREEE (reference sequence). This CDR3 comprises 15 residues. The CDR3 sequence is CASSLPGQGTHEQYF. The CDR3 nucleotides are TGTGCCAGCAGCCTTCCGGGACAGGGTACCCACGAGCAGTACTTC.

The chain couples TRBV7-2 to TRBJ2-1; 12 nucleotides match TRBD2. CDR1 is SGHTA, CDR2 FQGNSA, per germline. The V and J ends lost 4 bases and 5 bases, in that order; junction bases with no gene match: 6. The CDR3 has 16 amino acids. This CDR3 reads CASSSRTSGTNNEQFF. The CDR3 nucleotides read TGTGCCAGCAGCTCCCGGACTAGCGGGACAAACAATGAGCAGTTCTTC.

Worth noting for this clone: Other DNA sequences of this sample code for an identical CDR3. This sequence joins TRBV5-1 and TRBJ1-1; no firm D call. CDR1 is SGHRS, CDR2 YFSETQ, per germline. The CDR3 is 13 residues long. V was trimmed by 2 bases and J by 3 bases, leaving 8 bases between them. This chain's CDR3 is CASSFGGDTEAFF. The CDR3 nucleotides read TGCGCCAGCAGCTTCGGCGGGGACACTGAAGCTTTCTTT.

In this sample, this clone turned up once. This chain connects TRBV5-4 to TRBJ1-1; TRBD1 matches 7 bases. V shed 4 bases and J 3 bases; nucleotides not matched to a gene: 9. Germline values: CDR1 SGHNT, CDR2 YYREEE (reference sequence). The CDR3 is 15 residues long. The CDR3 DNA is TGTGCCAGCAGCCACCCGGACAGGTCATACACTGAAGCTTTCTTT. Protein sequence: CASSHPDRSYTEAFF.

The gene calls are TRBV6-5 and TRBJ1-1; 9 bases are shared with TRBD1. The junction had 7 bases not matched to a gene; V was cut back by 6 bases and J by 2 bases. CDR3 size: 15 residues. CDR1 MNHEY and CDR2 SVGAGI come from the germline V gene. CDR3 sequence (DNA): TGTGCCAGCAGGACCACAGGGGGCTTTAACACTGAAGCTTTCTTT. Translating it yields CASRTTGGFNTEAFF.

The V and J genes are TRBV11-3 and TRBJ2-5, with 9 bases aligning to TRBD2. This CDR3 has 14 amino acids. The germline gives CDR1 SGHNT, CDR2 YENEEA. V trimming: 4 bases; J trimming: 5 bases; junction bases outside the gene matches: 5. The CDR3 bases are TGTGCCAGCAGCTCGCGGGGGGGCCGGGAGACCCAGTACTTC. Translated, it gives CASSSRGGRETQYF.

The gene calls are TRBV7-2 and TRBJ1-5; a weak D match, TRBD1 (6 bases). CDR1 and CDR2 from the germline V gene are SGHTA and FQGNSA. This CDR3 spans 14 amino acids. V dropped 5 bases and J dropped 7 bases, with 15 bases sitting between them. CDR3 DNA sequence: TGTGCCAGCAGCCCACTGGGGGCTGGGCAGCCCCAGCATTTT. It encodes CASSPLGAGQPQHF.

The chain combines TRBV6-2 or TRBV6-3 with TRBJ1-5; a weak D match, TRBD1 (5 bases). V lost 2 bases and J 4 bases, leaving 18 bases between the germline ends. This CDR3 spans 17 amino acids. In germline, CDR1 is MNHEY, CDR2 SVGEGT. The CDR3 DNA sequence: TGTGCCAGCAGTTACCACGAGCTGGGGCCCCCTAATCAGCCCCAGCATTTT. Its translation is CASSYHELGPPNQPQHF.

This chain uses TRBV4-1 with TRBJ2-3; the D is unclear. Germline values: CDR1 MGHRA, CDR2 YSYEKL. CDR3 size: 14 residues. The V gene lost 1 base and the J gene lost 9 bases, with 14 bases spanning the gap. The CDR3 spells CASSQGPERGTQYF. For the CDR3, the DNA is TGCGCCAGCAGCCAAGGACCAGAGAGAGGAACGCAGTATTTT.

The chain links TRBV4-1 to TRBJ2-3; D gene ambiguous. V shed 10 bases and J shed 0 bases, with 5 bases lying between them. Germline V gene sequence: CDR1 MGHRA, CDR2 YSYEKL. The CDR3 is 11 amino acids. CDR3 nucleotides: TGCGCCACCCGTAGCACAGATACGCAGTATTTT. It codes for CATRSTDTQYF.

The gene calls are TRBV27 and TRBJ1-1; D gene unclear. V lost 6 bases to trimming and J lost 0 bases, with 14 bases between them. Germline assignment: CDR1 MNHEY and CDR2 SMNVEV (reference sequence). The CDR3 runs to 15 residues. The CDR3 DNA reads as TGTGCCAGCAGAAAAACTGGTTCCCTGAACACTGAAGCTTTCTTT. It yields the protein CASRKTGSLNTEAFF.

This chain connects TRBV18 to TRBJ1-1; D perhaps matches TRBD1 (6 bases). Germline V gene lookup returns CDR1 KGHSH and CDR2 LQKENI. The CDR3 spans 15 residues. Trimming took off 2 bases at V and 5 bases at J, with 15 bases between the two ends. The CDR3 DNA reads as TGTGCCAGCTCACCAGGGGGGGCAAAGTGGACTGAAGCTTTCTTT. It translates to CASSPGGAKWTEAFF.

V and J are TRBV18 and TRBJ1-1; 10 positions match TRBD1. The junction had 1 base not matched to a gene; V was cut back by 6 bases and J by 3 bases. CDR3 length: 13 residues. Per the germline V gene, CDR1 is KGHSH and CDR2 is LQKENI. The CDR3 nucleotides are TGTGCCAGCTCGACAGGGGGCCACACTGAAGCTTTCTTT. Translated: CASSTGGHTEAFF.

The chain recombines TRBV29-1 with TRBJ2-7, with 7 bases matching TRBD1. There are 13 residues in the CDR3. With V trimmed by 6 bases and J by 2 bases, 7 bases remained unmatched. Germline assignment: CDR1 SQVTM and CDR2 ANQGSEA. CDR3 in DNA: TGCAGCGTGTCGACAGGGAATGCCTACGAGCAGTACTTC. This codes for CSVSTGNAYEQYF.

Regarding this clone: A read error may produce the germline difference seen at one junction end. The chain carries TRBV6-4 and TRBJ1-5; 9 nucleotides agree with TRBD1. The CDR3 runs to 17 residues. The germline gives CDR1 MRHNA, CDR2 SNTAGT. CDR3 residues: CACSDRGGTGENQPQHF. CDR3 sequence (DNA): TGTGCCTGCAGTGACAGGGGGGGGACTGGGGAGAATCAGCCCCAGCATTTT.

This rearrangement joins TRBV10-1 to TRBJ2-1; D perhaps matches TRBD1 (6 bases). Trimming cost V 4 bases and J 0 bases, with 7 bases left between them. The germline V gene encodes CDR1 WNHNN and CDR2 SYGVQD (reference sequence). This CDR3 has 14 amino acids. The CDR3 sequence: CASSGGGSYNEQFF. In DNA form, the CDR3 reads TGCGCCAGCAGTGGAGGGGGCTCCTACAATGAGCAGTTCTTC.

CDR3 residues: CASSLEHHTVLHF. The CDR3 region has the DNA TGTGCCAGCAGCTTAGAGCATCATACAGTCCTCCACTTT. The gene calls are TRBV11-2 and TRBJ1-6; D remains ambiguous. CDR1 and CDR2 from the germline V gene are SGHAT and FQNNGV. With 0 bases removed from V and 15 bases from J, the gap between germline ends came to 12 bases. CDR3 length: 13 amino acids.

The CDR3 coding sequence is TGCGCCAGCAGCCAGGGGGGGAGGGTCCCCTACGAGCAGTACTTC. Translation: CASSQGGRVPYEQYF. This sequence joins TRBV4-1 and TRBJ2-7; TRBD2 agrees at 7 bases. J was trimmed by 2 bases and V by 3 bases; bases with no gene match: 7. The CDR3 has 15 amino acids. Germline V lookup: CDR1 MGHRA, CDR2 YSYEKL.

V and J are TRBV2 and TRBJ2-5, with a possible D match to TRBD2 (6 bases). The CDR3 totals 14 residues. CDR1 and CDR2 from the germline V gene are SNHLY and FYNNEI. The V and J ends lost 4 bases and 4 bases respectively, with 13 bases between them. The CDR3 loop is CASSGLGERETQYF. CDR3 sequence (DNA): TGTGCCAGCAGTGGACTAGGCGAACGAGAGACCCAGTACTTC.

The CDR3 loop is CASSVLAGGDTQYF. CDR3 DNA: TGTGCCAGCAGCGTTCTAGCGGGGGGAGATACGCAGTATTTT. The rearrangement joins TRBV9 to TRBJ2-3; 11 bases fit TRBD2. The germline V gene encodes CDR1 SGDLS and CDR2 YYNGEE. V gave up 2 bases and J gave up 5 bases; unmatched junction bases: 1. The CDR3 runs 14 residues.

V gene TRBV3-1 (or the pseudogene TRBV3-2) combines with J gene TRBJ2-1; D perhaps matches TRBD1 (6 bases). Germline CDR1 is LGHDT and CDR2 is YNNKEL (reference sequence). V was trimmed by 1 base and J by 9 bases, leaving 13 bases between them. The CDR3 covers 14 residues. The chain's CDR3 is CASSQGGRMSEQFF. CDR3 nucleotides: TGTGCCAGCAGCCAAGGGGGGCGCATGAGTGAGCAGTTCTTC.

J is TRBJ2-1 and V is TRBV7-2, with D possibly being TRBD1 (6 bases). The germline V gene encodes CDR1 SGHTA and CDR2 FQGNSA. V was clipped by 2 bases and J by 8 bases, with 10 bases between them. The CDR3 has 13 amino acids. The CDR3 loop is CASSLLGGDEQFF. The CDR3 DNA sequence: TGTGCCAGCAGCTTACTAGGGGGAGATGAGCAGTTCTTC.

V usage is TRBV24-1 and J usage is TRBJ1-4; 7 nucleotides agree with TRBD1. The germline gives CDR1 KGHDR, CDR2 SFDVKD. The CDR3 totals 15 residues. V lost 3 bases, J lost 8 bases, and 8 bases stayed unmatched. The CDR3 region has the DNA TGTGCCACCAGTGATCGACAGGGTCCAGACGAAAAACTGTTTTTT. Translating it yields CATSDRQGPDEKLFF.

The rearrangement uses TRBV12-3 or TRBV12-4 and TRBJ1-4, with D perhaps TRBD1 (5 bases). The CDR3 is 13 amino acids. The V end was cut by 5 bases, the J end by 3 bases, with 7 bases between. CDR3 nucleotide sequence: TGTGCCAGCAGTCAAGGGGCTAATGAAAAACTGTTTTTT. Residues: CASSQGANEKLFF.

J is TRBJ2-2 and V is TRBV24-1; D gene unclear. The CDR3 totals 15 residues. The ends were cut back, 4 bases at V and 1 base at J, with 9 bases in the middle. Germline lookup yields CDR1 KGHDR and CDR2 SFDVKD. CDR3 residues: CATSEPRRNTGELFF. The CDR3 nucleotides are TGTGCCACCAGTGAACCGCGGAGGAACACCGGGGAGCTGTTTTTT.

V usage is TRBV9 and J usage is TRBJ2-5; 7 bases fit TRBD2. Germline assignment: CDR1 SGDLS and CDR2 YYNGEE. The trim removed 4 bases at V and 1 base at J, leaving 7 bases unmatched. The CDR3 runs to 15 residues. The chain's CDR3 is CASSPRGDGQETQYF. The CDR3 bases are TGTGCCAGCAGCCCTCGGGGGGACGGCCAAGAGACCCAGTACTTC.

The chain employs TRBV28 and TRBJ1-2; TRBD1 matches 7 bases. The V gene's germline CDR1 is MDHEN and CDR2 SYDVKM. The junction had 7 bases not matched to a gene; V was cut back by 8 bases and J by 4 bases. The CDR3 is 13 residues long. CDR3 coding DNA: TGTGCCAGCTCAGGACAGGTGCTCTATGGCTACACCTTC. Translated, it gives CASSGQVLYGYTF.